What follows are 9 T cell receptor beta chains derived from one specimen sequenced in a study of blood T cell repertoires in COVID-19. Some clones are missing from TCRdb's copy, which holds only in-frame ones; the method was immunoSEQ multiplex PCR. The table includes 540,000 or so clones, about 89% detected once. What was sequenced was peripheral blood. These receptor sequences come from a woman between 50 and 59 years old with COVID-19, enrolled during active disease.

This clone was detected only a few times. The V gene is TRBV7-3, the J gene TRBJ1-1, with unresolved D. The CDR3 length is 15 residues. Between the trimmed V and J ends, which lost 4 bases and 4 bases, there was a span of 16 bases. CDR1 and CDR2 (germline): SGHTA, FQGTGA. In DNA form, the CDR3 reads TGTGCCAGCAGCTCCGAACCTCGGGGAGGCACTGAAGCTTTCTTT. Its translation: CASSSEPRGGTEAFF.

This clone was seen only once. The gene calls are TRBV5-1 and TRBJ2-5; D is perhaps TRBD2 (6 bases). CDR3 length equals 18 residues. Trimming left V 0 bases short and J 2 bases short, with 20 bases between. Germline V CDR1 and CDR2: SGHRS, YFSETQ. CDR3 nucleotide sequence: TGCGCCAGCAGCTTGGCATTTGGGGGTAGAGGACTACAAGAGACCCAGTACTTC. Translated, it gives CASSLAFGGRGLQETQYF.

This clone was counted only a few times. The chain links TRBV6-1 to TRBJ1-1; D gene unclear. Germline CDR1 is MNHNS and CDR2 is SASEGT. The CDR3 totals 14 residues. V was cut by 2 bases and J by 0 bases, with 7 bases left in between. The CDR3 bases are TGTGCCAGCAGTGAACTTAAAATGAACACTGAAGCTTTCTTT. Residues: CASSELKMNTEAFF.

This sequence joins TRBV7-8 and TRBJ1-2; D is unresolved. This CDR3 is built from 15 residues. Germline values: CDR1 SGHVS, CDR2 FQNEAQ. Trimming left V 5 bases short and J 7 bases short, with 20 bases between. CDR3 nucleotides: TGTGCCAGCAGCCCAAGTACCGGGAGGGCCCCTGGCTACACCTTC. Translating gives CASSPSTGRAPGYTF.

CDR3: CASSRATRGQETQYF. The CDR3 bases are TGTGCCAGCAGCCGGGCGACGCGAGGGCAAGAGACCCAGTACTTC. The J gene is TRBJ2-5, the V gene TRBV7-7; D is perhaps TRBD2 (5 bases). V shed 5 bases and J shed 2 bases, with 15 bases lying between them. Per germline, CDR1 SSHAT and CDR2 FNYEAQ (reference sequence). CDR3 length: 15 amino acids.

The rearrangement uses TRBV27 and TRBJ2-1; 9 bases are shared with TRBD2. The germline CDR1 and CDR2 sequences are MNHEY and SMNVEV (reference sequence). The CDR3 is made up of 15 amino acids. V trimming: 2 bases; J trimming: 4 bases; junction bases outside the gene matches: 3. CDR3 sequence reads: CASSLAGGGYNEQFF. The CDR3 DNA is TGTGCCAGCAGTTTAGCGGGGGGGGGTTACAATGAGCAGTTCTTC.

The chain has TRBV30 and TRBJ1-1; maybe TRBD1 (5 bases). The CDR3 has 11 residues. Per germline, CDR1 GTSNPN and CDR2 SVGIG (reference sequence). CDR3 region: CAFSDSTEAFF. In nucleotides, the CDR3 is TGTGCTTTTTCCGACAGCACTGAAGCTTTCTTT.

The V gene is TRBV3-1 (or the pseudogene TRBV3-2), the J gene TRBJ1-1, with unresolved D. Germline assignment: CDR1 LGHDT and CDR2 YNNKEL (reference sequence). Trimming pared 1 base from V and 0 bases from J, leaving 15 bases between. The length of the CDR3 is 17 residues. The CDR3 coding sequence is TGTGCCAGCAGCCAAGCTACGTTTGGACTTTTGAACACTGAAGCTTTCTTT. Its translation is CASSQATFGLLNTEAFF.

The chain's CDR3 is CASSPRGTGELFF. The CDR3 DNA sequence: TGTGCCAGCAGCCCCAGGGGAACCGGGGAGCTGTTTTTT. The J gene is TRBJ2-2, the V gene TRBV12-3 or TRBV12-4; D is perhaps TRBD1 (6 bases). V lost 6 bases and J lost 5, with 10 bases in between. CDR3 size: 13 residues.